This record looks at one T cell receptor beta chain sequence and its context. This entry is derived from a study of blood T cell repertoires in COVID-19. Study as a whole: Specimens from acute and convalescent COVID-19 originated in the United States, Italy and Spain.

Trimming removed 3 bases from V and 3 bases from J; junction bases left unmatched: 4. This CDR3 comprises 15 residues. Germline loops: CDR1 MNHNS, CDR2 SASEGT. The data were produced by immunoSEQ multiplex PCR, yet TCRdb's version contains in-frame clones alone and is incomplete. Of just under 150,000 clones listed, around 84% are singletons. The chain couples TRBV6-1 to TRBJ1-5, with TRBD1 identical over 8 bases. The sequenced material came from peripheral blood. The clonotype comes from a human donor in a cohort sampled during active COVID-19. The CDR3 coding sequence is TGTGCCAGCAGTGACCCGGGACAGGTCAATCAGCCCCAGCATTTT. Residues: CASSDPGQVNQPQHF.